The 32 T cell receptor beta chains below come from one sample, sequenced in a study of HIV-infected children after antiretroviral therapy interruption. RNA-based 3' RACE libraries used unique molecular identifiers. TCRdb re-analysed the 3' RACE reads in MiXCR, keeping a single row per CDR3 protein. The sample includes around 47,000 distinct CDR3 sequences, 4.3% seen only once; the top ten take roughly 0.7%. Treatment reported: PENTA 11 planned treatment interruption arm or continuous ART arm. The source was CD45RA+ CD4+ T cells from PBMCs, pooled from several time points, collected from a donor given antiretroviral therapy, either interrupted or continuous. Subset noted: naive CD4+ CD45RA+ CD45RO- T cells. These receptors all come from a pool of human donors with HIV.

This clonotype is labeled medium-sized. V gene TRBV12-3 or TRBV12-4 combines with J gene TRBJ2-1; no reliable D call. This CDR3 is built from 8 residues. V dropped 8 bases and J dropped 12 bases, with 5 bases sitting between them. Here the CDR3 reads CASLGQFF. In nucleotides, the CDR3 is TGTGCCAGCCTCGGGCAGTTCTTC.

Ten or more counts support this clonotype. The chain joins TRBV11-2 to TRBJ1-2; perhaps TRBD1 as D (5 bases). Germline V gives CDR1 SGHAT, CDR2 FQNNGV. The CDR3 loop spans 14 amino acids. With 3 bases removed from V and 3 bases from J, the gap between germline ends came to 11 bases. The CDR3 reads CASSLDLQDYGYTF. The CDR3 bases are TGTGCCAGCAGCTTGGACTTACAGGACTATGGCTACACCTTC.

In its sample, this clonotype was seen many times. The rearrangement joins TRBV10-3 to TRBJ2-3, with TRBD1 matching over 7 bases. The CDR3 consists of 13 residues. V lost 11 bases and J lost 0; bases outside the gene matches: 5. Germline V CDR1 and CDR2: ENHRY, SYGVKD. This CDR3 is CASGQRSTDTQYF. The CDR3 DNA reads TGTGCCTCGGGACAGCGGAGCACAGATACGCAGTATTTT.

The table lists this clonotype with many counts. The J gene is TRBJ1-6, the V gene TRBV5-6, with 7 nucleotides matching TRBD1. The V gene end was trimmed by 1 base and the J gene end by 9 bases; junction bases not matched to a gene: 7. Per the germline V gene, CDR1 is SGHDT and CDR2 is YYEEEE. This CDR3 has 15 residues. The CDR3 loop reads CASSLYGRGLSPLHF. The CDR3 nucleotides are TGTGCCAGCAGCTTGTATGGGAGGGGGCTTTCACCCCTCCACTTT. Combining the CDR3 with reference TRBV5-6 and TRBJ1-6 gives the whole variable domain DAGVTQSPTHLIKTRGQQVTLRCSPKSGHDTVSWYQQALGQGPQFIFQYYEEEERQRGNFPDRFSGHQFPNYSSELNVNALLLGDSALYLCASSLYGRGLSPLHFGNGTRLTVT.

The table lists this clonotype with many counts. CDR3 in amino acids: CASSQGVRLAKNIQYF. In DNA form, the CDR3 reads TGTGCCAGCAGCCAAGGGGTCAGGTTAGCCAAAAACATTCAGTACTTC. The rearrangement joins TRBV3-1 to TRBJ2-4; unclear D gene. V lost 1 base and J 0 bases, leaving 10 bases between the germline ends. This CDR3 spans 16 amino acids. Germline V gene data show CDR1 as LGHDT and CDR2 as YNNKEL (reference sequence).

In this sample, this clonotype turned up many times. The V gene is TRBV29-1, the J gene TRBJ1-2, with no clear D. Trimming cost V 1 base and J 2 bases, with 8 bases left between them. The CDR3 is 13 amino acids. In germline, CDR1 is SQVTM, CDR2 ANQGSEA. The CDR3 DNA reads TGCAGCGTTGAAGTAGGAATCAACTATGGCTACACCTTC. Residues: CSVEVGINYGYTF.

This clonotype occurred many times. The chain joins TRBV11-2 to TRBJ1-6; TRBD1 is a possible D gene (5 bases). Germline-derived CDR1 and CDR2 are SGHAT and FQNNGV. The CDR3 spans 14 residues. Trimming pared 4 bases from V and 8 bases from J, leaving 12 bases between. The CDR3 DNA follows: TGTGCCAGCAGCTCGACTGGGGCCCATTCACCCCTCCACTTT. This sequence encodes CASSSTGAHSPLHF.

This clonotype was detected only a few times. The CDR3 DNA reads TGCGCCAGCAACGAGGAGATGAACACTGAAGCTTTCTTT. Its translation: CASNEEMNTEAFF. The chain is built from TRBV5-1 and TRBJ1-1; D uncertain. This CDR3 region has 13 residues. Trimming cost V 6 bases and J 0 bases, with 9 bases left between them. Germline loops: CDR1 SGHRS, CDR2 YFSETQ.

In its sample, this clonotype is medium-sized. The chain has TRBV5-1 and TRBJ1-2; tentative D call: TRBD1 (5 bases). Trimming stripped 0 bases from V and 0 bases from J, with 9 bases between. The CDR3 is 15 residues long. The V gene's germline CDR1 is SGHRS and CDR2 YFSETQ. The CDR3 nucleotides read TGCGCCAGCAGCTTGGCAGGGCCAGCTAACTATGGCTACACCTTC. It encodes CASSLAGPANYGYTF.

The table lists this clonotype with many counts. This chain joins TRBV11-2 and TRBJ1-1; 8 positions agree with TRBD1. This CDR3 contains 13 residues. The germline gives CDR1 SGHAT, CDR2 FQNNGV. V dropped 5 bases and J dropped 4; count of bases not matched to a gene: 3. The CDR3 DNA reads as TGTGCCAGCAGCGTCGACAGGGGCACTGAAGCTTTCTTT. Translating gives CASSVDRGTEAFF.

This clonotype was counted ten times or more. The J gene is TRBJ2-1, the V gene TRBV5-1; D is ambiguous. Germline V gene lookup returns CDR1 SGHRS and CDR2 YFSETQ. CDR3 length: 13 amino acids. Trimming shortened V by 2 bases and J by 0 bases, and 3 bases separated the two germline ends. DNA of the CDR3: TGCGCCAGCAGCTTAAGCTCCTACAATGAGCAGTTCTTC. Its translation is CASSLSSYNEQFF.

There are many counts of this clonotype. V is TRBV5-1 and J is TRBJ2-1; D is ambiguous. Trimming took off 4 bases at V and 7 bases at J, with 12 bases between the two ends. The CDR3 is 13 amino acids. Germline CDR1 and CDR2: SGHRS and YFSETQ. The CDR3 region is CASSPGRMNEQFF. The CDR3 bases are TGCGCCAGCAGCCCCGGACGGATGAATGAGCAGTTCTTC.

This clonotype was picked up a small number of times. The chain combines TRBV28 with TRBJ2-7; 8 positions match TRBD1. Germline loops: CDR1 MDHEN, CDR2 SYDVKM. Germline trimming cut 5 bases from V and 4 bases from J; bases unmatched to any gene: 19. This CDR3 spans 18 amino acids. In DNA form, the CDR3 reads TGTGCCAGCAGTCCCTTGAGAACCGGGACAGGAGCCCTATACGAGCAGTACTTC. It encodes CASSPLRTGTGALYEQYF.

V gene TRBV6-1 combines with J gene TRBJ1-5; D gene ambiguous. CDR3 length: 15 amino acids. Germline V gene lookup returns CDR1 MNHNS and CDR2 SASEGT. V was cut by 4 bases and J by 2 bases, with 12 bases left in between. The CDR3 DNA sequence: TGTGCCAGCAGTGGGACCGGGAAGGGCAATCAGCCCCAGCATTTT. It specifies CASSGTGKGNQPQHF.

The CDR3 region is CASSPGTGPKGYTF. The CDR3, as DNA: TGTGCCAGCAGCCCTGGGACAGGGCCAAAGGGCTACACCTTC. V and J are TRBV9 and TRBJ1-2; 9 nucleotides match TRBD1. Per germline, CDR1 SGDLS and CDR2 YYNGEE. Trimming at V came to 4 bases and at J to 8 bases, leaving 9 bases not matched to a gene. The CDR3 is 14 amino acids.

This clonotype came up many times. The chain recombines TRBV10-3 with TRBJ2-3; TRBD2 matches 7 bases. CDR3 length equals 14 residues. CDR1 is ENHRY, CDR2 SYGVKD, per germline. With 4 bases clipped from V and 6 bases from J, the junction kept 7 bases outside the gene matches. The chain's CDR3 is CAISGVAAGDTQYF. The CDR3 coding sequence is TGTGCCATCAGTGGGGTAGCAGCGGGGGATACGCAGTATTTT.

At least ten counts were recorded for this clonotype. The chain carries TRBV7-2 and TRBJ1-6, with D possibly TRBD1 on 6 matching bases. There are 14 residues in the CDR3. Germline-derived CDR1 and CDR2 are SGHTA and FQGNSA. The V and J ends lost 3 bases and 9 bases respectively, with 12 bases between them. Here the CDR3 reads CASSLGGGGSPLHF. The CDR3 coding sequence is TGTGCCAGCAGCTTGGGCGGGGGCGGTTCACCCCTCCACTTT.

This clonotype has only a few counts. V usage is TRBV5-4 and J usage is TRBJ2-3; TRBD1 agrees at 8 bases. The length of the CDR3 is 15 residues. Germline CDR1 SGHNT, CDR2 YYREEE (reference sequence). Losses at the gene ends were 4 bases for V and 6 bases for J; bases not matched to a gene: 10. CDR3 in DNA: TGTGCCAGCAGCGGTACCGGGACAGGCCTCGATACGCAGTATTTT. This codes for CASSGTGTGLDTQYF.

At least ten counts were recorded for this clonotype. The chain recombines TRBV5-1 with TRBJ1-1; TRBD1 agrees at 10 bases. V lost 8 bases and J lost 0; bases outside the gene matches: 4. This CDR3 comprises 14 residues. Germline loops: CDR1 SGHRS, CDR2 YFSETQ. The CDR3: CASMGQGMNTEAFF. The CDR3 DNA follows: TGCGCCAGTATGGGACAGGGGATGAACACTGAAGCTTTCTTT. Drawing the rest from reference TRBV5-1 and TRBJ1-1, the complete variable domain is KAGVTQTPRYLIKTRGQQVTLSCSPISGHRSVSWYQQTPGQGLQFLFEYFSETQRNKGNFPGRFSGRQFSNSRSEMNVSTLELGDSALYLCASMGQGMNTEAFFGQGTRLTVV.

The table lists this clonotype with many counts. CDR3 amino acids: CASSYSVNGNIQYF. The CDR3 nucleotides read TGTGCCAGCAGCTATTCAGTGAACGGAAACATTCAGTACTTC. The V call is TRBV7-8, the J call TRBJ2-4; D gene ambiguous. With 4 bases removed from V and 6 bases from J, the gap between germline ends came to 13 bases. From germline, CDR1 is SGHVS and CDR2 FQNEAQ. The CDR3 runs to 14 residues.

This clonotype was observed many times. V usage is TRBV5-4 and J usage is TRBJ2-3; D remains unclear. The CDR3 length is 13 residues. Trimming left V 4 bases short and J 1 base short, with 7 bases between. Looked up from germline, CDR1 is SGHNT and CDR2 is YYREEE (reference sequence). Written as DNA, the CDR3 is TGTGCCAGCAGCCTCCGGGGCACAGATACGCAGTATTTT. It is translated as CASSLRGTDTQYF.

This clonotype was seen many times. This chain uses TRBV7-3 with TRBJ1-1; possibly TRBD1 for D (6 bases). V shed 5 bases and J shed 1 base, with 14 bases lying between them. This CDR3 region has 15 residues. Germline values: CDR1 SGHTA, CDR2 FQGTGA. CDR3 residues: CASSPLGGRNTEAFF. CDR3 in DNA: TGTGCCAGCAGCCCCTTAGGGGGTAGGAACACTGAAGCTTTCTTT.

This clonotype was counted ten times or more. The genes are TRBV28 and TRBJ2-7; 10 bases are a match to TRBD1. This CDR3 has 15 residues. Germline CDR1 is MDHEN and CDR2 is SYDVKM. The V and J ends lost 2 bases and 6 bases, in that order; junction bases with no gene match: 7. The CDR3 DNA reads as TGTGCCAGCAGTTTAGGAGGGACAGGGGTGGGCGAGCAGTACTTC. Translation: CASSLGGTGVGEQYF.

This clonotype was recorded many times. CDR3 amino acids: CSARTGQGNSPLHF. The DNA for the CDR3 is TGCAGTGCTAGGACGGGACAGGGTAATTCACCCCTCCACTTT. The genes are TRBV20-1 and TRBJ1-6; TRBD1 matches 9 bases. This CDR3 contains 14 residues. Trimming removed 3 bases from V and 6 bases from J; junction bases left unmatched: 3. Germline CDR1 is DFQATT and CDR2 is SNEGSKA (reference sequence).

This clonotype was seen ten or more times. V is TRBV7-2 and J is TRBJ1-4; 9 positions agree with TRBD1. From germline, CDR1 is SGHTA and CDR2 FQGNSA. V shed 2 bases, J shed 5 bases, and the junction held 3 bases outside the gene matches. CDR3 length equals 15 residues. The CDR3 loop reads CASSLFGTGNEKLFF. As DNA, the CDR3 is TGTGCCAGCAGCTTATTTGGGACAGGGAATGAAAAACTGTTTTTT.

This clonotype was detected ten times or more. This chain links TRBV6-6 with TRBJ2-7; tentative D call: TRBD2 (6 bases). The CDR3 runs to 14 residues. Germline V CDR1 and CDR2: MNHNY, SVGAGI (reference sequence). V lost 2 bases to trimming and J lost 5 bases, with 13 bases between them. The chain's CDR3 is CASSYLSGLNEQYF. The CDR3 DNA sequence: TGTGCCAGCAGTTACCTTAGCGGCTTAAACGAGCAGTACTTC.

The genes are TRBV29-1 and TRBJ1-2, with unresolved D. V gave up 0 bases and J gave up 3 bases, with 11 bases separating them. Germline CDR1 is SQVTM and CDR2 is ANQGSEA. This CDR3 spans 14 amino acids. The CDR3 region has the DNA TGCAGCGTTGAAGATCTTGTCGGTCACTATGGCTACACCTTC. It is translated as CSVEDLVGHYGYTF.

By sample fraction, this clonotype is medium-sized. The chain has TRBV20-1 and TRBJ1-1; no definite D call. Germline assignment: CDR1 DFQATT and CDR2 SNEGSKA (reference sequence). CDR3 size: 15 residues. Trimming removed 3 bases at V and 4 bases at J, with 18 bases between. The CDR3 DNA reads TGCAGTGCTAGTAGGCAAGGTTGGCGGGGCACTGAAGCTTTCTTT. Amino acids: CSASRQGWRGTEAFF.

This clonotype was seen many times. The rearrangement joins TRBV11-2 to TRBJ2-2; D is ambiguous. The CDR3 runs 17 residues. Germline CDR1 and CDR2: SGHAT and FQNNGV. The V and J ends lost 1 base and 3 bases respectively, with 15 bases between them. CDR3 coding DNA: TGTGCCAGCAGCTTAGGGTCCGGACGAAGAGACACCGGGGAGCTGTTTTTT. It translates to CASSLGSGRRDTGELFF.

This clonotype showed up many times. The rearrangement uses TRBV7-9 and TRBJ1-1; D ambiguous. Germline-derived CDR1 and CDR2 are SEHNR and FQNEAQ (reference sequence). The CDR3 spans 13 residues. V was trimmed by 5 bases and J by 1 base, leaving 8 bases between them. This CDR3 is CASSASPNTEAFF. DNA of the CDR3: TGTGCCAGCAGCGCCTCACCGAACACTGAAGCTTTCTTT. The full variable domain, in which reference TRBV7-9 and TRBJ1-1 provide the parts outside the CDR3, is DTGVSQNPRHKITKRGQNVTFRCDPISEHNRLYWYRQTLGQGPEFLTYFQNEAQLEKSRLLSDRFSAERPKGSFSTLEIQRTEQGDSAMYLCASSASPNTEAFFGQGTRLTVV.

The V and J genes are TRBV3-1 and TRBJ2-3, with 8 bases fitting TRBD2. The germline CDR1 and CDR2 sequences are LGHDT and YNNKEL (reference sequence). The J segment lost 4 bases and the V segment lost 0 bases, leaving 6 bases of the junction unmatched. This CDR3 spans 16 amino acids. The chain's CDR3 is CASSQDAGGGADTQYF. CDR3 DNA: TGTGCCAGCAGCCAAGATGCGGGAGGAGGGGCAGATACGCAGTATTTT.

By frequency in the sample, this clonotype is medium-sized. The rearrangement uses TRBV19 and TRBJ2-1; 8 bases map to TRBD2. Losses at the gene ends were 2 bases for V and 2 bases for J; bases not matched to a gene: 2. CDR3 length: 15 residues. The germline CDR1 and CDR2 sequences are LNHDA and SQIVND (reference sequence). As DNA, the CDR3 is TGTGCCAGTAGTATAAGTAGCGGGGCCTACAATGAGCAGTTCTTC. Its protein is CASSISSGAYNEQFF.